A single sample gave rise to the 18 T cell receptor beta chains below, sequenced in a study of OX40 agonist ivuxolimab in advanced cancers. Here immunoSEQ multiplex PCR was the method, and the copy in TCRdb shows in-frame clones only, minus some. The table shows approximately 46,000 clones, with roughly three quarters occurring only once. The sequencing used CD4+ or CD8+ T cells sorted from blood, collected in a trial of the OX40 agonist ivuxolimab. The receptors come from an adult with an advanced solid tumor such as melanoma, head and neck, liver or kidney cancer.

The genes are TRBV6-5 and TRBJ1-3; TRBD1 is a possible D gene (5 bases). V lost 6 bases to trimming and J lost 2 bases, with 11 bases between them. Germline CDR1 MNHEY, CDR2 SVGAGI. There are 14 residues in the CDR3. This CDR3 is CASSTGTAGNTIYF. The CDR3 DNA reads TGTGCCAGCAGCACCGGGACGGCTGGAAACACCATATATTTT.

The chain uses TRBV2 and TRBJ2-7; 8 bases fit TRBD2. In germline, CDR1 is SNHLY, CDR2 FYNNEI. V lost 6 bases to trimming and J lost 3 bases; unmatched junction nucleotides: 7. This CDR3 has 14 amino acids. The CDR3 is CASRRTSGGYEQYF. CDR3 DNA: TGTGCCAGCAGAAGAACTAGCGGAGGCTACGAGCAGTACTTC.

The CDR3 protein is CASSPKGVVEKLFF. CDR3 coding DNA: TGTGCCAGCAGCCCGAAAGGTGTCGTGGAAAAACTGTTTTTT. The V gene is TRBV7-9, the J gene TRBJ1-4, with no clear D. The CDR3 totals 14 residues. The V end lost 5 bases, the J end lost 8 bases, and 15 bases lay between the germline ends. Germline V lookup: CDR1 SEHNR, CDR2 FQNEAQ (reference sequence).

This clone has just a few counts. This chain joins TRBV4-3 and TRBJ1-2, with unresolved D. V was pared by 4 bases and J by 4 bases, with 13 bases between. CDR1 is LGHNA, CDR2 YSLEER, per germline. The CDR3 length is 14 residues. In nucleotides, the CDR3 is TGCGCCAGCAGCCTGAGTGCAGAAAGCTATGGCTACACCTTC. Encoded protein: CASSLSAESYGYTF.

This chain links TRBV10-1 with TRBJ2-2, with TRBD1 identical over 7 bases. Per germline, CDR1 WNHNN and CDR2 SYGVQD (reference sequence). J gave up 7 bases and V 5 bases, and 7 bases lay outside the gene matches. This CDR3 spans 14 amino acids. CDR3 sequence (DNA): TGCGCCAGCAGTCCAAACAGGGGTGGCGGGGAGCTGTTTTTT. Translating gives CASSPNRGGGELFF.

This chain links TRBV7-2 with TRBJ1-2; D unresolved. The CDR3 loop spans 12 amino acids. The V gene lost 6 bases and the J gene lost 0 bases, with 5 bases spanning the gap. CDR1 and CDR2 from the germline V gene are SGHTA and FQGNSA. The CDR3 DNA is TGTGCCAGCAGTTATTCTAACTATGGCTACACCTTC. It specifies CASSYSNYGYTF.

The V call is TRBV19, the J call TRBJ1-5; D gene unclear. In germline, CDR1 is LNHDA, CDR2 SQIVND (reference sequence). The CDR3 loop spans 16 amino acids. Trimming took 1 base from V and 5 from J, leaving 15 bases between them. The CDR3 here is CASSIGGSGGDQPQHF. The DNA of the CDR3 is TGTGCCAGTAGTATAGGCGGTTCGGGAGGCGATCAGCCCCAGCATTTT.

The chain carries TRBV7-2 and TRBJ2-5; D ambiguous. CDR3 size: 13 residues. The germline CDR1 and CDR2 sequences are SGHTA and FQGNSA. Trimming stripped 5 bases from V and 7 bases from J, with 14 bases between. The CDR3 DNA reads TGTGCCAGCAGCCCGGGTAATCGAGGGACCCAGTACTTC. Translated, it gives CASSPGNRGTQYF. The full variable domain, with the rest looked up from reference TRBV7-2 and TRBJ2-5, is GAGVSQSPSNKVTEKGKDVELRCDPISGHTALYWYRQSLGQGLEFLIYFQGNSAPDKSGLPSDRFSAERTGGSVSTLTIQRTQQEDSAVYLCASSPGNRGTQYFGPGTRLLVL.

The chain has TRBV4-3 and TRBJ1-1, with D possibly matching TRBD1 (5 bases). The CDR3 totals 18 residues. Germline V gene data show CDR1 as LGHNA and CDR2 as YSLEER. The V gene lost 0 bases and the J gene lost 4 bases, with 21 bases spanning the gap. The CDR3 protein is CASSQEGGLRAGGTEAFF. DNA of the CDR3: TGCGCCAGCAGCCAAGAGGGTGGCCTCAGGGCGGGGGGCACTGAAGCTTTCTTT.

The V and J genes are TRBV5-1 and TRBJ1-3; weak D call: TRBD1 (6 bases). The CDR3 spans 13 residues. Germline CDR1 reads SGHRS; CDR2 reads YFSETQ. V lost 4 bases, J lost 5 bases, and 10 bases lay in between. This CDR3 is CASSPGGRNTIYF. In DNA, the CDR3 is TGCGCCAGCAGCCCCGGGGGCCGAAACACCATATATTTT.

The chain is built from TRBV6-1 and TRBJ2-3, with a tentative D call TRBD2 (7 bases). The germline CDR1 and CDR2 sequences are MNHNS and SASEGT. The CDR3 runs 13 residues. Trimming left V 7 bases short and J 9 bases short, with 17 bases between. The CDR3 DNA reads as TGTGCCAGCAAGTTGCGGGGGCCCGGGACGCAGTATTTT. Its translation: CASKLRGPGTQYF.

This clone was observed once. The V and J genes are TRBV4-3 and TRBJ2-2; tentative D call: TRBD2 (6 bases). The ends were cut back, 2 bases at V and 1 base at J, with 20 bases in the middle. In germline, CDR1 is LGHNA, CDR2 YSLEER. The CDR3 sequence is 19 residues long. DNA of the CDR3: TGCGCCAGCAGCCAACGGGAGACAGTTACCTGGTTGAACACCGGGGAGCTGTTTTTT. It codes for CASSQRETVTWLNTGELFF.

The V gene is TRBV14, the J gene TRBJ2-1; 11 nucleotides match TRBD2. This CDR3 is built from 16 residues. Germline V CDR1 and CDR2: SGHDN, FVKESK. Trimming cost V 3 bases and J 3 bases; bases outside gene matches: 4. CDR3 in DNA: TGTGCCAGCAGCCAGGCTAGCGGGAGGCACTACAATGAGCAGTTCTTC. This sequence encodes CASSQASGRHYNEQFF. Supplemented by reference TRBV14 and TRBJ2-1, the full variable domain reads EAGVTQFPSHSVIEKGQTVTLRCDPISGHDNLYWYRRVMGKEIKFLLHFVKESKQDESGMPNNRFLAERTGGTYSTLKVQPAELEDSGVYFCASSQASGRHYNEQFFGPGTRLTVL.

The rearrangement joins TRBV25-1 to TRBJ1-4; 7 bases are a match to TRBD1. CDR3 size: 15 residues. Trimming at V came to 5 bases and at J to 6 bases, leaving 9 bases not matched to a gene. In germline, CDR1 is MGHDK, CDR2 SYGVNS. The CDR3, as DNA: TGTGCCAGCAGTCCCCTGGGAACAGGGGATGAAAAACTGTTTTTT. Its protein is CASSPLGTGDEKLFF.

The chain couples TRBV30 to TRBJ1-5; the D gene is possibly TRBD1 (5 bases). V was shortened by 0 bases and J by 2 bases, with 5 bases between the two germline ends. From germline, CDR1 is GTSNPN and CDR2 SVGIG (reference sequence). The CDR3 has 13 amino acids. The CDR3 bases are TGTGCCTGGAGTGTACAGGGCAATCAGCCCCAGCATTTT. It specifies CAWSVQGNQPQHF.

CDR3 nucleotides: TGCGCCAGCAGCTTGGCCGCGGACAGGTTTTACAATGAGCAGTTCTTC. Translation gives CASSLAADRFYNEQFF. The chain is built from TRBV5-1 and TRBJ2-1; 7 nucleotides line up with TRBD1. Looked up from germline, CDR1 is SGHRS and CDR2 is YFSETQ. The V segment lost 0 bases and the J segment 4 bases; nucleotides outside the gene matches: 7. The CDR3 loop spans 16 amino acids.

The chain carries TRBV30 and TRBJ2-7, with 10 bases lining up with TRBD2. The CDR3 has 14 residues. The V and J ends lost 1 base and 2 bases, in that order; junction bases with no gene match: 2. The germline V gene has CDR1 GTSNPN and CDR2 SVGIG (reference sequence). This chain's CDR3 is CAWSGTSGPYEQYF. CDR3 sequence (DNA): TGTGCCTGGAGTGGGACTAGCGGCCCCTACGAGCAGTACTTC.

The chain carries TRBV27 and TRBJ2-7, with D maybe TRBD2 (5 bases). Germline CDR1 reads MNHEY; CDR2 reads SMNVEV (reference sequence). Trimming left V 1 base short and J 5 bases short, with 12 bases between. The CDR3 sequence is 14 residues long. CDR3 residues: CASSLYGLADEQYF. CDR3 sequence (DNA): TGTGCCAGCAGTTTATATGGGCTAGCCGACGAGCAGTACTTC.